These 12 T cell receptor beta chains were sequenced from one sample in a study of blood T cells in healthy people across ages. Alongside a J-beta primer mix, a sample-barcoded 5' primer served in a second PCR lasting about 7 to 11 cycles. TCRdb used MiXCR to reprocess the 5' RACE reads, holding one entry per CDR3 protein. This sample yields 380,000 or so distinct CDR3 sequences, of which 50% to 60% are seen a single time; under 65% belongs to the top ten. The source material was blood. The receptors derive from a man aged 60-69 years in good health.

This clonotype was observed a handful of times. CDR3 in DNA: TGCAGCGTTCGGACAGGGGCAGATACGCAGTATTTT. This gives the protein CSVRTGADTQYF. The chain couples TRBV29-1 to TRBJ2-3; TRBD1 agrees at 9 bases. Per the germline V gene, CDR1 is SQVTM and CDR2 is ANQGSEA. The CDR3 is 12 amino acids. The V and J ends lost 5 bases and 4 bases, in that order; junction bases with no gene match: 1.

CDR3 bases: TGTGCCAGCAGTAATAGCCTCTTCACCTTC. It translates to CASSNSLFTF. This rearrangement joins TRBV6-6 to TRBJ1-2; unclear D gene. V lost 5 bases and J 13 bases, leaving 11 bases between the germline ends. CDR1 is MNHNY, CDR2 SVGAGI, per germline (reference sequence). CDR3 size: 10 residues.

V usage is TRBV6-2 or TRBV6-3 and J usage is TRBJ2-1, with 12 bases identical to TRBD2. J gave up 9 bases and V 6 bases, and 6 bases lay outside the gene matches. The CDR3 has 14 amino acids. The V gene's germline CDR1 is MNHEY and CDR2 SVGEGT. CDR3: CASRYRLAGAEQFF. The CDR3 bases are TGTGCCAGCAGATACAGACTAGCGGGAGCTGAGCAGTTCTTC.

The V gene is TRBV7-2, the J gene TRBJ2-1; TRBD2 matches at 9 bases. The CDR3 has 16 residues. With 0 bases clipped from V and 6 bases from J, the junction kept 6 bases outside the gene matches. Germline V CDR1 and CDR2: SGHTA, FQGNSA. CDR3 region: CASSLAGTSSINEQFF. For the CDR3, the DNA is TGTGCCAGCAGCTTAGCCGGGACTAGCTCGATCAATGAGCAGTTCTTC.

V gene TRBV4-3 combines with J gene TRBJ2-1; the match to TRBD2 covers 12 bases. Germline CDR1 is LGHNA and CDR2 is YSLEER. The V and J ends lost 0 bases and 6 bases, in that order; junction bases with no gene match: 6. The CDR3 totals 17 residues. The CDR3 nucleotides are TGCGCCAGCAGCCAAGATTCCCTAGCGGGAGGGCCCAATGAGCAGTTCTTC. This codes for CASSQDSLAGGPNEQFF.

The rearrangement uses TRBV3-1 and TRBJ2-7, with TRBD1 identical over 12 bases. This CDR3 is built from 17 residues. Germline CDR1 is LGHDT and CDR2 is YNNKEL (reference sequence). V lost 2 bases and J lost 8; bases outside the gene matches: 13. CDR3 region: CASSQISSGQGASKQYF. The CDR3 DNA is TGTGCCAGCAGCCAAATATCATCGGGACAGGGGGCGTCTAAGCAGTACTTC.

This sequence joins TRBV6-2 or TRBV6-3 and TRBJ2-5; the match to TRBD2 covers 7 bases. The V and J ends lost 1 base and 11 bases, in that order; junction bases with no gene match: 13. The CDR3 sequence is 15 residues long. Per germline, CDR1 MNHEY and CDR2 SVGEGT. CDR3 region: CASSYYVGGEGEQYF. In DNA form, the CDR3 reads TGTGCCAGCAGTTACTACGTTGGGGGGGAGGGTGAGCAGTACTTC.

The genes are TRBV29-1 and TRBJ2-3; TRBD2 agrees at 9 bases. This CDR3 contains 14 residues. The J segment lost 5 bases and the V segment lost 5 bases, leaving 8 bases of the junction unmatched. Germline CDR1 is SQVTM and CDR2 is ANQGSEA. The CDR3 loop is CSVKAGGRGDTQYF. CDR3 DNA sequence: TGCAGCGTTAAGGCGGGGGGGCGGGGAGATACGCAGTATTTT.

The genes are TRBV6-5 and TRBJ2-2; D unresolved. The CDR3 is 15 residues long. Deletions cut 4 bases from V and 0 bases from J, with 9 bases between. Looked up from germline, CDR1 is MNHEY and CDR2 is SVGAGI. As DNA, the CDR3 is TGTGCCAGCAGTTCTAACGACCCGAACACCGGGGAGCTGTTTTTT. Its translation is CASSSNDPNTGELFF.

A few counts support this clonotype. V usage is TRBV29-1 and J usage is TRBJ2-3; TRBD1 matches 8 bases. V was pared by 0 bases and J by 4 bases, with 3 bases of the junction left unmatched. Per germline, CDR1 SQVTM and CDR2 ANQGSEA. The CDR3 runs to 14 residues. CDR3 nucleotide sequence: TGCAGCGTTGAAGATCAGGGGGCGGCAGATACGCAGTATTTT. Residues: CSVEDQGAADTQYF.

The gene calls are TRBV28 and TRBJ2-7, with D possibly being TRBD1 (5 bases). Per the germline V gene, CDR1 is MDHEN and CDR2 is SYDVKM. CDR3 length: 12 residues. V was clipped by 7 bases and J by 4 bases, with 11 bases between them. The CDR3 region has the DNA TGTGCCAGCACTAGACAGCAATACGAGCAGTACTTC. It translates to CASTRQQYEQYF.

This chain uses TRBV20-1 with TRBJ2-1; 11 nucleotides line up with TRBD2. The germline gives CDR1 DFQATT, CDR2 SNEGSKA (reference sequence). The CDR3 has 17 amino acids. As DNA, the CDR3 is TGCAGCGCTGTGGGGAGTCTAGCGGGGGGACGGCTCAATGAGCAGTTCTTC. Amino acid sequence: CSAVGSLAGGRLNEQFF.